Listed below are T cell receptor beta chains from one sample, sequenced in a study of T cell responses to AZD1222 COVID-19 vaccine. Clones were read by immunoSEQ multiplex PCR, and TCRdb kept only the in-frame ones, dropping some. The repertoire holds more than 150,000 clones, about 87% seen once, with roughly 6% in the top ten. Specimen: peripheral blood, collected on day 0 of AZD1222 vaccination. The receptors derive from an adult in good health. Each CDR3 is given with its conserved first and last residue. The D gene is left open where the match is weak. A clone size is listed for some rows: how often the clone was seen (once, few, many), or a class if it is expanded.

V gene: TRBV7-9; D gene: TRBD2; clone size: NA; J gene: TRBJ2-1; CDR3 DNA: TGTGCCAGCAGCTTACCCGGGACTAGCGGGAGACCTGCCCATGAGCAGTTCTTC; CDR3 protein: CASSLPGTSGRPAHEQFF
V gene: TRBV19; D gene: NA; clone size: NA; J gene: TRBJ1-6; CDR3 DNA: TGTGCCAGTAGACCGCCGGGACGCGCACGAAGCAATTCACCCCTCCACTTT; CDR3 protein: CASRPPGRARSNSPLHF
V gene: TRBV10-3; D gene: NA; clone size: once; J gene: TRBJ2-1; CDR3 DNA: TGTGCCACCCAGGACGGGAGTGAGCAGTTCTTC; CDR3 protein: CATQDGSEQFF
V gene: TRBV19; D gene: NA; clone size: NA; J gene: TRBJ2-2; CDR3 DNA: TGTGCCAGTAGTAGTCAGGGTTTCACCGGGGAGCTGTTTTTT; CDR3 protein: CASSSQGFTGELFF
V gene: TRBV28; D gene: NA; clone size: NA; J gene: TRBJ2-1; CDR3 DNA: TGTGCCAGCAGTTCCCGGTTAAACAATGAGCAGTTCTTC; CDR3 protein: CASSSRLNNEQFF
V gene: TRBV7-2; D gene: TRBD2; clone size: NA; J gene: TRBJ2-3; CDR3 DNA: TGTGCCAGCAGCTTAGGACTAGCGGAAAAAGATACGCAGTATTTT; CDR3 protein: CASSLGLAEKDTQYF
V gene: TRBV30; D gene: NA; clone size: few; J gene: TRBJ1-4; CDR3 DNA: TGTGCTACCTGGTGGTATGAAAAACTGTTTTTT; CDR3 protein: CATWWYEKLFF
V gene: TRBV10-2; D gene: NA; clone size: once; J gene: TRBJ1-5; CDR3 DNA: TGCGCCAGCAGTGATGGGGACGGCAATCAGCCCCAGCATTTT; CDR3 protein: CASSDGDGNQPQHF
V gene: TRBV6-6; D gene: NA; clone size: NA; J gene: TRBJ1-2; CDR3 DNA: TGTGCCAGCAGTTCCCGACAGGATTATGGCTACACCTTC; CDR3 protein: CASSSRQDYGYTF
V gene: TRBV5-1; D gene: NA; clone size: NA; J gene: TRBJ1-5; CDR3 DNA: TGCGCCAGCAGCTTGGAACCAGATAGCAATCAGCCCCAGCATTTT; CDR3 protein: CASSLEPDSNQPQHF
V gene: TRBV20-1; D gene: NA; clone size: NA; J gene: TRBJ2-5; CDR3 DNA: TGCAGTGCTAGTGGGTTGGCGGGCCGAGAGAAGACCCAGTACTTC; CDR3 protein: CSASGLAGREKTQYF
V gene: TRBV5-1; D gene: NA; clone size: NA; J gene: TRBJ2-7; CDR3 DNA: TGCGCCAGCAGCCCCGGCTGGGGCCCTCGGGACTTC; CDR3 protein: CASSPGWGPRDF
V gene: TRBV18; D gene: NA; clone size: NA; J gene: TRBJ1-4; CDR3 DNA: TGTGCCAGCTCACCAGGAAGGGGAGGTTATGAAAAACTGTTTTTT; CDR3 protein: CASSPGRGGYEKLFF
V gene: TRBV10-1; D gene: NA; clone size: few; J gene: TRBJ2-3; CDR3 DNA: TGCGCCATTTTGGACCCGGGGGCAATAGATACGCAGTATTTT; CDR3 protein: CAILDPGAIDTQYF
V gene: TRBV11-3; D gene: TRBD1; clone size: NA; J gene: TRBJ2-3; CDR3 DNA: TGTGCCAGCAGCTTAGGCGGGGCAGGGGGCTCTTTCGCAGATACGCAGTATTTT; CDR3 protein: CASSLGGAGGSFADTQYF
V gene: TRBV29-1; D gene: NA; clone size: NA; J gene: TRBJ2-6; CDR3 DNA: TGCAGCGTGGGGGTGGCCAGCTCTGGGGCCAACGTCCTGACTTTC; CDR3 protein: CSVGVASSGANVLTF
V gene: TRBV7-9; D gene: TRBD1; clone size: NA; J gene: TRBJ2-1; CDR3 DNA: TGTGCCAGCAGCTTAATGGGACAGGGGTCCGGCAGTGAGCAGTTCTTC; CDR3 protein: CASSLMGQGSGSEQFF
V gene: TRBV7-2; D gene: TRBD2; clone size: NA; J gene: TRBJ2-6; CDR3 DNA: TGTGCCAGCAGCTTAATGGGACTAGCGAGCGGGGCCAACGTCCTGACTTTC; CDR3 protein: CASSLMGLASGANVLTF
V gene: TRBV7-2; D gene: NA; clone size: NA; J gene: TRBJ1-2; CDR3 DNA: TGTGCCAGCAGCTTAGATGGGCAGTATGGCTACACCTTC; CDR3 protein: CASSLDGQYGYTF
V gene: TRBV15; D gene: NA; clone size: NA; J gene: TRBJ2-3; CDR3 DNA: TGTGCCACTGGGGCCTCGTCCAGGGATACGCAGTATTTT; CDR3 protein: CATGASSRDTQYF
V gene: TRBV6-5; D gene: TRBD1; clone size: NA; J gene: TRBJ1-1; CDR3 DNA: TGTGCCAGCAGGGACCAGGACAGGGTGAACACTGAAGCTTTCTTT; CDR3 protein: CASRDQDRVNTEAFF
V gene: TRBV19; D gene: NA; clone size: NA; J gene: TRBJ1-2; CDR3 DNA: TGTGCCAGTTCACGGGACCCCGATGTCAGTTATGGCTACACCTTC; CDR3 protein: CASSRDPDVSYGYTF
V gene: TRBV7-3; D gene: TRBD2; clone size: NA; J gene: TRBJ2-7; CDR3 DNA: TGTGCCAGCAGCCCACTAGCGGGAGGGGGTGCCCACGAGCAGTACTTC; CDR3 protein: CASSPLAGGGAHEQYF
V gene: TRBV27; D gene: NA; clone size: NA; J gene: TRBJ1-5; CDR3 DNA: TGTGCCAGCAGAGCAATGGGACGGTTGTATAGCAATCAGCCCCAGCATTTT; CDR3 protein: CASRAMGRLYSNQPQHF
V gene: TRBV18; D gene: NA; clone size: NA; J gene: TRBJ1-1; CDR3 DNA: TGTGCCAGCTCACCTTTACAGAACACTGAAGCTTTCTTT; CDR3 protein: CASSPLQNTEAFF
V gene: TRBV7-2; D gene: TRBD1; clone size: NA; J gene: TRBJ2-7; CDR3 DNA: TGTGCCAGCAGCTTACAGCCACAGGGGCCCTACGAGCAGTACTTC; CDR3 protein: CASSLQPQGPYEQYF
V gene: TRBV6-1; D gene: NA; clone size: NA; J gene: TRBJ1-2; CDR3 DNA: TGTGCCAGCAGCCTAGCGGGCGGCGGTAACTATGGCTACACCTTC; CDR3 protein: CASSLAGGGNYGYTF
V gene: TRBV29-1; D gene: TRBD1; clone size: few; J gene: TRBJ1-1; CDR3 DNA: TGCAGCGTTGTGACAGGGGGCACTGAAGCTTTCTTT; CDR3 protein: CSVVTGGTEAFF
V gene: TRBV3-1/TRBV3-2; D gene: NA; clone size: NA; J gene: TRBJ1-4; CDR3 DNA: TGTGCCAGCAGCCTCAAAGGGGGAACCCTCCTTAATGAAAAACTGTTTTTT; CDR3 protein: CASSLKGGTLLNEKLFF
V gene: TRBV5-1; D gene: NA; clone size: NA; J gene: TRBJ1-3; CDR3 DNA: TGCGCCAGCAGCTTGGGGGACTCTGGAAACACCATATATTTT; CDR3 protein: CASSLGDSGNTIYF
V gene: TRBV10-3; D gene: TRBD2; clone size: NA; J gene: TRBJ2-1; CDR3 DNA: TGTGCCATCAGTGAGACCCTAGCGGGGGGGAGCTCCTACAATGAGCAGTTCTTC; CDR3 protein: CAISETLAGGSSYNEQFF
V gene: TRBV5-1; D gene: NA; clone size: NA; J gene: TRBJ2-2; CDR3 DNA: TGCGCCAGCAGCCCAGGGAGTCAGGCCGGGGAGCTGTTTTTT; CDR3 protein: CASSPGSQAGELFF
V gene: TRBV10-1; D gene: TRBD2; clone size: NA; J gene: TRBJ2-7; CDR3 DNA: TGCGCCAGCAGTGATCCAGCTAGCGGGGGGTTCTACGAGCAGTACTTC; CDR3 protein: CASSDPASGGFYEQYF
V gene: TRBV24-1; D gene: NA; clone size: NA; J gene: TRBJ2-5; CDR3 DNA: TGTGCCACCAGTGGCCCGGGGACTTTTCGTCAAGAGACCCAGTACTTC; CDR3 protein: CATSGPGTFRQETQYF
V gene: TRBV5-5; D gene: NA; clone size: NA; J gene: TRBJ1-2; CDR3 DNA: TGTGCCAGCAGCTTGGTGGGGGCAGGGAAGTCCGAAGGCTACACCTTC; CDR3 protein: CASSLVGAGKSEGYTF
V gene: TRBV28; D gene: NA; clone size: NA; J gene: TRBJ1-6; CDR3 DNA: TGTGCCAGCGGCGGGAATTCACCCCTCCACTTT; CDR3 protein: CASGGNSPLHF
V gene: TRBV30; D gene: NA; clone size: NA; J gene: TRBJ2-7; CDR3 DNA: TGTGCCTGGAGCGAACCGGGACTGCCCCCCTACGAGCAGTACTTC; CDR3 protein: CAWSEPGLPPYEQYF
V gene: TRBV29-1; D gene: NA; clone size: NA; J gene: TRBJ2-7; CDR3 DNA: TGCAGCGTTGAAGGTACAGGGTTCCCAGGCTACGAGCAGTACTTC; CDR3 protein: CSVEGTGFPGYEQYF
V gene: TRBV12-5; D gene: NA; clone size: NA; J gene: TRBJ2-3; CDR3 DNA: TGTGCTAGTGGTTTGGACTTCGCAGGTGCAGATACGCAGTATTTT; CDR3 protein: CASGLDFAGADTQYF
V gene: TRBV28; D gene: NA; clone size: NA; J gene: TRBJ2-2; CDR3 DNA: TGTGCCAGCAGTTTAACTCTCGGAGGAGCCAGCGGGGAGCTGTTTTTT; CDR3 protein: CASSLTLGGASGELFF
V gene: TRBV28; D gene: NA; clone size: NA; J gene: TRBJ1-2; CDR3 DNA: TGTGCCAGCAGTTCCCCACCGACGACAGGCCCCCGGGGCTACACCTTC; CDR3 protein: CASSSPPTTGPRGYTF
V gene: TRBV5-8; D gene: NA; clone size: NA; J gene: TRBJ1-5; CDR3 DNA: TGTGCCAGCAGCTTCCACCCTAACTTTGGTAACAATCAGCCCCAGCATTTT; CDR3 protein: CASSFHPNFGNNQPQHF
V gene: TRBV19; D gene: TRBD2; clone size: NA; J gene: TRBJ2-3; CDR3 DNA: TGTGCCAGTAGTATTGAGCGGGGGGTAACAGATACGCAGTATTTT; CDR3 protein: CASSIERGVTDTQYF
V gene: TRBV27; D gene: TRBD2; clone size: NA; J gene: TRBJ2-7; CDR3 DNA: TGTGCCAGCAGCTACATGGCGGGGGGAGGCCACGAGCAGTACTTC; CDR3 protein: CASSYMAGGGHEQYF
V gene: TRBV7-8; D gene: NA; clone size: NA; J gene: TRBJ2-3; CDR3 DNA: TGTGCCAGCAGCCCGCAGCGTACGCAGTATTTT; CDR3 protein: CASSPQRTQYF
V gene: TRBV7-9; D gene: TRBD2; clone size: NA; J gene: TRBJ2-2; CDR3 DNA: TGTGCCAGCAGCTCTAGCGGGAGAAGGACCGGGGAGCTGTTTTTT; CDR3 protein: CASSSSGRRTGELFF
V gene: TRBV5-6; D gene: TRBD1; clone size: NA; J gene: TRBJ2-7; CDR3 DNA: TGTGCCAGCAGCTTACCGGGACAGACGACCTACGAGCAGTACTTC; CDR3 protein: CASSLPGQTTYEQYF
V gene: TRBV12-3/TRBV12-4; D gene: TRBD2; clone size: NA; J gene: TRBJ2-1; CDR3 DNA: TGTGCCAGCAGAGCGGGGGCGAATGAGCAGTTCTTC; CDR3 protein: CASRAGANEQFF
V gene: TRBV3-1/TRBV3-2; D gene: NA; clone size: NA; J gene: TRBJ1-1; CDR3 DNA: TGTGCCTCGGGACGCGTGAACACTGAAGCTTTCTTT; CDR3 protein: CASGRVNTEAFF
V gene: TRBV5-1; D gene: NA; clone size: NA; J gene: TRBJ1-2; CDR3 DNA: TGCGCCAGCAGCAGTGGGAGTGGGTATGGCTACACCTTC; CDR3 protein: CASSSGSGYGYTF
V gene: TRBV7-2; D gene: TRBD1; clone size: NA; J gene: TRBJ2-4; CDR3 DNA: TGTGCCAGCAGCTTTAGGGGGCGCAGCGCCAAAAACATTCAGTACTTC; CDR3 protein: CASSFRGRSAKNIQYF
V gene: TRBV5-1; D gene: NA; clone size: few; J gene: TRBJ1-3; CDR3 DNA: TGCGCCAGCAGCTTGGAGGGGCACTCTGGAAACACCATATATTTT; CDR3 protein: CASSLEGHSGNTIYF
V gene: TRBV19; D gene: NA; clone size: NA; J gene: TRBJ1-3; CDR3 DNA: TGTGCCAGTAGTATGGGGATGGCGAATGGAAACACCATATATTTT; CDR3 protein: CASSMGMANGNTIYF
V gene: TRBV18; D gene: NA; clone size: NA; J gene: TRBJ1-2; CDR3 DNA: TGTGCCAGCTCACCAAGTGGTGGGGGAAACTATGGCTACACCTTC; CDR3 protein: CASSPSGGGNYGYTF
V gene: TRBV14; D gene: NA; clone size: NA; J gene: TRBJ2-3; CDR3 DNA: TGTGCCAGCAGCCAAGGAGGGCAGGGCCCAGATACGCAGTATTTT; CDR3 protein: CASSQGGQGPDTQYF
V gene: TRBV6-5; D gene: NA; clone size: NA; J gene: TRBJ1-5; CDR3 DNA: TGTGCCAGCAGAAGGACGTTAGAGCAGCCCCAGCATTTT; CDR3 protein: CASRRTLEQPQHF